This is a list of T cell receptor beta chains from one sample in a study of blood T cells in healthy people across ages. From the 5' RACE reads, TCRdb called clonotypes with MiXCR, one entry per CDR3 protein. Of about 1.4 million distinct CDR3 sequences detected, 59% appear once; the ten largest clones hold approximately 7%. The source material was blood. These receptors originate from a man aged 18 to 30 in good health. The CDR3 runs from the conserved cysteine through the conserved F or W. The D gene is left open where the match is weak. A clone size is listed for some rows: how often the clone was seen (once, few, many), or a class if it is expanded.

j_call v_call d_call clone_size cdr3_aa cdr3_nt
TRBJ2-1 TRBV29-1 TRBD2 NA CSVEPSGGAYNEQFF TGCAGCGTTGAGCCGAGCGGGGGTGCCTACAATGAGCAGTTCTTC
TRBJ1-2 TRBV6-2/TRBV6-3 TRBD1 few CASSYGTGLGYTF TGTGCCAGCAGTTACGGGACAGGACTTGGCTACACCTTC
TRBJ2-7 TRBV7-4 NA NA CASSFCHHEQYF TGTGCCAGCAGCTTTTGTCACCACGAGCAGTACTTC
TRBJ2-7 TRBV6-5 TRBD2 NA CASSITSGWYEQYF TGTGCCAGCAGTATTACTAGCGGGTGGTACGAGCAGTACTTC
TRBJ2-3 TRBV7-6 NA once CASTGSPGLDTQYF TGTGCCAGCACCGGAAGCCCAGGCTTAGATACGCAGTATTTT
TRBJ2-5 TRBV6-5 TRBD1 few CASSWDRKETQYF TGTGCCAGCAGTTGGGACAGAAAAGAGACCCAGTACTTC
TRBJ1-5 TRBV21-1 NA few CASTHRTGGKPNQPQHF TGTGCCAGCACCCATCGAACAGGGGGCAAACCCAATCAGCCCCAGCATTTT
TRBJ2-1 TRBV7-9 TRBD1 NA CASSSSQGVGFNEQFF TGTGCCAGCAGCTCGTCCCAGGGGGTCGGATTCAATGAGCAGTTCTTC
TRBJ2-6 TRBV7-2 NA few CASSPYHTYGANVLTF TGTGCCAGCAGCCCTTACCATACATACGGGGCCAACGTCCTGACTTTC
TRBJ2-5 TRBV2 TRBD2 NA CASSGLAGSQETQYF TGTGCCAGCAGTGGACTAGCGGGCTCCCAAGAGACCCAGTACTTC
TRBJ2-7 TRBV25-1 NA NA CASSGAGDSKPYEQYF TGTGCCAGCAGTGGGGCAGGGGACTCGAAACCCTACGAGCAGTACTTC
TRBJ2-1 TRBV15 TRBD2 NA CATSNLAGGPREQFF TGTGCCACCAGCAACCTAGCGGGAGGGCCGCGGGAGCAGTTCTTC
TRBJ1-2 TRBV4-3 NA NA CASSQEGGFGYTF TGCGCCAGCAGCCAAGAAGGAGGGTTTGGCTACACCTTC
TRBJ2-5 TRBV7-8 NA few CASIRALAKKETQYF TGTGCCAGCATTCGGGCGCTGGCAAAAAAAGAGACCCAGTACTTC
TRBJ2-7 TRBV24-1 NA NA CATSEGLGQSSYEQYF TGTGCCACCAGTGAGGGATTAGGACAGAGCTCCTACGAGCAGTACTTC